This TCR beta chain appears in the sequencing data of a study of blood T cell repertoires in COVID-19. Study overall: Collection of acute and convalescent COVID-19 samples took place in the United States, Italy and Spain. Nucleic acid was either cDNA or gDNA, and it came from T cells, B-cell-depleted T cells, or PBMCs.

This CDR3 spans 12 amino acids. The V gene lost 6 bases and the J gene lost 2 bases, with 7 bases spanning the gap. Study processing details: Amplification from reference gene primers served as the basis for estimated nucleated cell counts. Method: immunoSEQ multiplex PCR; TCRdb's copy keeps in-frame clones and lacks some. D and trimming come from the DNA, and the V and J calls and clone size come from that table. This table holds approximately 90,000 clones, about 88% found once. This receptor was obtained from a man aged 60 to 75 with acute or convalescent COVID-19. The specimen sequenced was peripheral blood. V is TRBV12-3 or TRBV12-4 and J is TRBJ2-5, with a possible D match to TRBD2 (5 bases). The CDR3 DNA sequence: TGTGCCAGCAGCCGGACTCAAGAGACCCAGTACTTC. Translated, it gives CASSRTQETQYF.